Shown below are 9 T cell receptor beta chains from a single sample sequenced in a study of T cell responses to AZD1222 COVID-19 vaccine (dated by TCRdb to 2020 to 2023). Libraries were constructed by the immunoSEQ multiplex PCR assay. TCRdb retrieved this table from immuneACCESS and kept in-frame rearrangements only. Not all clones are present; in checked studies, unresolved V genes account for under half, and no reason is known for the remainder. This sample is represented by roughly 130,000 clones; around 83% of them were singletons. The ten biggest clones cover more than 10% of the sample. In the paper's terms, the time point label means: baseline before first vaccination. The sample here was peripheral blood, taken on day 0 of AZD1222 vaccination. The receptors were gathered from an adult in good health.

In this sample, this clone turned up once. The V and J genes are TRBV5-1 and TRBJ2-1; unclear D gene. Germline loops: CDR1 SGHRS, CDR2 YFSETQ. Trimming took 0 bases from V and 4 from J, leaving 17 bases between them. CDR3 length: 17 amino acids. CDR3 nucleotides: TGCGCCAGCAGCTTGGCCCGAGAGGAGTCCTTGTACAATGAGCAGTTCTTC. It is translated as CASSLAREESLYNEQFF.

This clone was seen only once. CDR3 DNA: TGTGCCAGTAGTGGGGCGGACGGGAGCAATCAGCCCCAGCATTTT. Protein sequence: CASSGADGSNQPQHF. This chain links TRBV19 with TRBJ1-5; a weak D match, TRBD1 (5 bases). The CDR3 consists of 15 residues. The V end was cut by 5 bases, the J end by 1 base, with 12 bases between. Germline V gene data show CDR1 as LNHDA and CDR2 as SQIVND (reference sequence). The variable domain in full, completed from reference TRBV19 and TRBJ1-5, reads DGGITQSPKYLFRKEGQNVTLSCEQNLNHDAMYWYRQDPGQGLRLIYYSQIVNDFQKGDIAEGYSVSREKKESFPLTVTSAQKNPTAFYLCASSGADGSNQPQHFGDGTRLSIL.

This rearrangement joins TRBV19 to TRBJ2-2; 9 bases map to TRBD2. This CDR3 region has 16 residues. The germline CDR1 and CDR2 sequences are LNHDA and SQIVND (reference sequence). Trimming cost V 3 bases and J 3 bases; bases outside gene matches: 5. The CDR3 spells CASSIGPSGDTGELFF. CDR3 DNA: TGTGCCAGTAGTATCGGGCCTAGCGGGGACACCGGGGAGCTGTTTTTT.

The table lists this clone with a few counts. V gene TRBV21-1 combines with J gene TRBJ1-1; the table names TRBD1, a call not compared with the DNA. TRBV21-1 is a pseudogene segment. The CDR3 has 19 residues. CDR3 residues: CASSIVSWFRTLMGTEAFF. The CDR3 bases are TGTGCCAGCAGCATCGTAAGTTGGTTCAGGACACTGATGGGTACTGAAGCTTTCTTT.

The chain has TRBV25-1 and TRBJ1-1; D gene uncertain. Germline CDR1 and CDR2: MGHDK and SYGVNS. V was cut by 7 bases and J by 0 bases, with 3 bases left in between. This CDR3 is built from 11 residues. CDR3 amino acids: CASKMNTEAFF. The CDR3 coding sequence is TGTGCCAGCAAGATGAACACTGAAGCTTTCTTT.

J is TRBJ2-3 and V is TRBV10-3; 8 nucleotides agree with TRBD1. Trimming took 3 bases from V and 5 from J; bases not matched to a gene: 7. Per the germline V gene, CDR1 is ENHRY and CDR2 is SYGVKD. The CDR3 contains 15 residues. The CDR3 DNA follows: TGTGCCATCAGTGACCCCACAGGGGGGAGAGATACGCAGTATTTT. Residues: CAISDPTGGRDTQYF.

V gene TRBV12-3 or TRBV12-4 combines with J gene TRBJ1-1; 7 bases line up with TRBD1. The CDR3 is 12 amino acids. V shed 5 bases, J shed 11 bases, and the junction held 8 bases outside the gene matches. The chain's CDR3 is CASSGQVSRAFF. The CDR3 DNA is TGTGCCAGCAGTGGACAGGTTTCCAGGGCTTTCTTT.

The J gene is TRBJ2-4, the V gene TRBV13; the match to TRBD2 covers 14 bases. The junction had 8 bases not matched to a gene; V was cut back by 5 bases and J by 2 bases. The CDR3 spans 18 residues. The germline CDR1 and CDR2 sequences are PRHDT and FYEKMQ (reference sequence). CDR3 coding DNA: TGTGCCAGCAGCCAAGGACTAGCGGGAGGCGGTACCAAAAACATTCAGTACTTC. This translates into CASSQGLAGGGTKNIQYF.

The chain is built from TRBV6-2 or TRBV6-3 and TRBJ1-2, with TRBD1 as a possible D gene (6 bases). V was cut by 4 bases and J by 8 bases, with 17 bases left in between. The germline V gene encodes CDR1 MNHEY and CDR2 SVGEGT. The CDR3 is made up of 14 amino acids. CDR3 loop: CASSSLRQAVGYTF. CDR3 DNA: TGTGCCAGCAGTTCCCTTCGACAGGCCGTAGGCTACACCTTC.